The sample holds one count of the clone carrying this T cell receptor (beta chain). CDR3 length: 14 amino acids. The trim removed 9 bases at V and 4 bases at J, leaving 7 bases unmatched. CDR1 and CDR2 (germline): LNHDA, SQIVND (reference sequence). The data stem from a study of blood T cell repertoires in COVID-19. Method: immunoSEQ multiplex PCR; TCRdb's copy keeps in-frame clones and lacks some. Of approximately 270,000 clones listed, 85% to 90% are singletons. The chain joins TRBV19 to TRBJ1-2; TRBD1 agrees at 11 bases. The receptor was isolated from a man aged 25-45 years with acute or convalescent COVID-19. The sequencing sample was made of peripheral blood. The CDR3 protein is CASRDRGDGYGYTF. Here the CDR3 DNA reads TGTGCCAGCCGGGACAGGGGGGACGGCTATGGCTACACCTTC.